Sequencing of this T cell receptor beta chain was carried out in a study of T-cell memory formation after mild COVID-19. MiXCR, run by TCRdb on the 5' RACE reads, gives a single entry per CDR3 protein. Here the sample spans some 180,000 distinct CDR3 sequences, roughly 20% being singletons. On this clonotype: One base away lies a much larger clone, so this may be a sequencing read error.

Germline V gene data show CDR1 as SGHRS and CDR2 as YFSETQ. This CDR3 region has 14 residues. The chain joins TRBV5-1 to TRBJ2-5, with unresolved D. The sequence derives from a man in his late teens or twenties who had mild COVID-19 (a few samples of this study predate the infection). Cell type and time point are not known. Sequences were obtained from PBMCs or a T cell subset sorted from them (not recorded which). CDR3 loop: CASSPGGYHETQYF. The CDR3 DNA reads as TGCGCCAGCAGCCCCGGCGGATACCACGAGACCCAGTACTTC.